A selection of T cell receptor beta chains follows, all from one sample in a study of OX40 agonist ivuxolimab in advanced cancers. TCRdb's copy holds only in-frame clones and misses some; the assay was immunoSEQ multiplex PCR. The sample lists around 49,000 clones, around 79% occurring once. The sequencing here drew on CD4+ or CD8+ T cells sorted from blood, taken in a trial of the OX40 agonist ivuxolimab. Receptors were obtained from an adult with an advanced solid tumor such as melanoma, head and neck, liver or kidney cancer. CDR3s include the opening cysteine and the closing phenylalanine or tryptophan. Fields, in order: V gene, clone size, CDR3 length, D gene, J gene, CDR3 DNA, CDR3 protein. The D gene is left open where the match is weak. Clone size appears in some rows only: once, few, many, or a class for an expanded clone.

TRBV2,NA,18,TRBD2,TRBJ2-1,TGTGCCAGCAGTGTAGGGCTAGCGGGATTAAGGTCCTACAATGAGCAGTTCTTC,CASSVGLAGLRSYNEQFF
TRBV5-8,NA,16,NA,TRBJ1-2,TGTGCCAGCAGCTTGGCTGTACGGTCGTTCACGGGTGGCTACACCTTC,CASSLAVRSFTGGYTF
TRBV29-1,NA,14,NA,TRBJ1-5,TGCAGCGTTGAACTCGGAGGGATCAATCAGCCCCAGCATTTT,CSVELGGINQPQHF
TRBV7-6,NA,13,NA,TRBJ2-1,TGTGCCAGCACCCGAGATGGGGACAATGAGCAGTTCTTC,CASTRDGDNEQFF
TRBV4-3,NA,14,TRBD2,TRBJ2-7,TGCGCCAGCAGCCAAAGCCTGCTAGCGGGGGAGCAGTACTTC,CASSQSLLAGEQYF
TRBV2,few,12,NA,TRBJ2-7,TGTGCCAGCCGCAGCAGGGGCGACGAGCAGTACTTC,CASRSRGDEQYF
TRBV25-1,NA,14,NA,TRBJ2-1,TGTGCCAGCAGTGACTGGACAGCTACCTTTGAGCAGTTCTTC,CASSDWTATFEQFF
TRBV28,NA,14,NA,TRBJ1-3,TGTGCCAGCAGCCGGAGGGCGCGGGGAAACACCATATATTTT,CASSRRARGNTIYF
TRBV6-6,NA,14,NA,TRBJ2-4,TGTGCCACCCGGGGCAGAGAAGGCAAAAACATTCAGTACTTC,CATRGREGKNIQYF
TRBV10-2,NA,16,TRBD2,TRBJ2-1,TGCGCCAGCAGTGAGGGATTGGGGGGGAGATACAATGAGCAGTTCTTC,CASSEGLGGRYNEQFF
TRBV5-1,few,15,TRBD1,TRBJ2-1,TGCGCCAGCAGCTCGGGACAGGGGGTGAGCAATGAGCAGTTCTTC,CASSSGQGVSNEQFF
TRBV27,few,15,NA,TRBJ2-1,TGTGCCAGCAGTTTATCTTTTAATGCGGGAAATGAGCAGTTCTTC,CASSLSFNAGNEQFF
TRBV5-6,NA,12,NA,TRBJ2-7,TGTGCCAGCAGCTTGGCAGGGATCGAGCAGTACTTC,CASSLAGIEQYF
TRBV5-1,medium-sized,18,TRBD1,TRBJ1-3,TGCGCCAGCAGCCCACCACACACCGGGACAGGGGGTGGAAACACCATATATTTT,CASSPPHTGTGGGNTIYF
TRBV2,few,17,TRBD2,TRBJ2-1,TGTGCCAGCAGTGGTGTAGGAGCGGGATTCTCCTACAATGAGCAGTTCTTC,CASSGVGAGFSYNEQFF
TRBV7-2,NA,15,NA,TRBJ1-2,TGTGCCAGCAGCTTAGGGGGGGCCCTAAACTATGGCTACACCTTC,CASSLGGALNYGYTF
TRBV4-3,NA,15,TRBD2,TRBJ2-5,TGCGCCAGCGGGAATAGCGGGAGGGGTCAAGAGACCCAGTACTTC,CASGNSGRGQETQYF
TRBV30,NA,12,NA,TRBJ2-3,TGTGCCTGGAGTGTGAGGGGAGATACGCAGTATTTT,CAWSVRGDTQYF
TRBV10-3,NA,13,NA,TRBJ2-1,TGTGCCATCAGTTCGGGAGCCTACAATGAGCAGTTCTTC,CAISSGAYNEQFF
TRBV5-6,NA,12,NA,TRBJ2-5,TGTGCCAGCGGCCGTCGCAACGTGGCCCAGTACTTC,CASGRRNVAQYF
TRBV28,once,15,TRBD2,TRBJ2-5,TGTGCCAGCAGTCGGACTAGCGGGAGCGGGGAGACCCAGTACTTC,CASSRTSGSGETQYF
TRBV29-1,NA,11,NA,TRBJ2-7,TGCAGCGCCGGAGGGGACTACGAGCAGTACTTC,CSAGGDYEQYF
TRBV5-1,NA,14,NA,TRBJ2-1,TGCGCCAGCAGCTTTCAGTACTCCTACAATGAGCAGTTCTTC,CASSFQYSYNEQFF
TRBV5-5,once,11,NA,TRBJ2-5,TGTGCCAGCAGCTTGTTAGAGACCCAGTACTTC,CASSLLETQYF
TRBV11-3,NA,15,TRBD2,TRBJ2-1,TGTGCCAGCAGCGATCTAGCGGGAGGGATCAATGAGCAGTTCTTC,CASSDLAGGINEQFF
TRBV5-1,NA,13,NA,TRBJ1-1,TGCGCCAGCAGCCAAACAGTGAACACTGAAGCTTTCTTT,CASSQTVNTEAFF
TRBV4-3,once,18,TRBD1,TRBJ1-1,TGCGCCAGCAGCCAAGATACAGGGGTTCTCGTTTCGGACACTGAAGCTTTCTTT,CASSQDTGVLVSDTEAFF
TRBV30,NA,15,TRBD1,TRBJ1-1,TGTGCCTGGAGTCCGATAGACAGGGGGCTCACTGAAGCTTTCTTT,CAWSPIDRGLTEAFF
TRBV6-1,NA,13,NA,TRBJ1-3,TGTGCCAGCAGTGAAGCGTGGGCTGACACCATATATTTT,CASSEAWADTIYF
TRBV4-2,NA,14,NA,TRBJ2-3,TGTGCCAGCAGCCAAGATCCGAACACAGATACGCAGTATTTT,CASSQDPNTDTQYF
TRBV5-1,NA,15,TRBD1,TRBJ1-2,TGCGCCAGCAGCTTAACCGGGACAGGGCAGGATGGCTACACCTTC,CASSLTGTGQDGYTF
TRBV5-5,NA,13,NA,TRBJ1-2,TGTGCCAGCAGCTTGGCCCCCGTCGATGGCTACACCTTC,CASSLAPVDGYTF
TRBV19,once,14,TRBD1,TRBJ2-2,TGTGCCAGTGGGGGACAGGCGGGGACCGGGGAGCTGTTTTTT,CASGGQAGTGELFF
TRBV30,NA,12,NA,TRBJ1-3,TGTGCCTGGAGTGTTTCTTTAGGCACCATATATTTT,CAWSVSLGTIYF
TRBV6-6,NA,15,TRBD2,TRBJ2-1,TGTGCCAGCAGTTCCACTAGCGGGAGTTACAATGAGCAGTTCTTC,CASSSTSGSYNEQFF
TRBV19,NA,16,TRBD1,TRBJ1-2,TGTGCCAGTAGTCCCTCTTTCGGACAGGGTGATCGCGGCTACACCTTC,CASSPSFGQGDRGYTF
TRBV7-9,few,15,NA,TRBJ2-1,TGTGCCAGCAGCAAGCGGAGGGGGTTGGACAATGAGCAGTTCTTC,CASSKRRGLDNEQFF
TRBV11-2,NA,13,NA,TRBJ2-7,TGTGCCAGCAGCTTAGATCTCGTTTTTGGGCCGTACTTC,CASSLDLVFGPYF
TRBV6-1,NA,14,NA,TRBJ1-2,TGTGCCAGCAGCCCTGTCGGGGAGTACTATGGCTACACCTTC,CASSPVGEYYGYTF
TRBV6-5,NA,15,TRBD2,TRBJ2-5,TGTGCCAGCAGTTACTCGACACTCAGCGGGAGGGCCCCGTACTTC,CASSYSTLSGRAPYF